The source of this T cell receptor (beta chain) is a study of Ad26.COV2.S vaccination and SARS-CoV-2 variants. As for the study in general: A participant enrolled in the COV1001 Ad26.COV2.S trial arm provided the sample. The study gave Ad26.COV2.S intramuscularly, once or twice 56 days apart.

Note on this clone: Its antigen is not identified.

Treatment in this sample: about 20 received Ad26.COV2.S at low or high dose, single or two shots; 5 received placebo; per-sample allocation not given. It was on day 63 after the first vaccine or placebo injection that samples were taken. Cohort 1b enrolled adults aged 18-55 years in Boston. Findings of the study overall: Spike-specific responses of CD8+ and CD4+ T cells were reported to display substantial breadth after vaccination.

TCRdb's copy holds only in-frame clones and misses some; the assay was immunoSEQ multiplex PCR. The sample gives around 420,000 clones, roughly 90% of which show up once; about 3.6% is in the top ten. Germline lookup yields CDR1 SGHDN and CDR2 FVKESK. Trimming stripped 2 bases from V and 2 bases from J, with 13 bases between. This CDR3 spans 15 amino acids. Sequences were derived from peripheral blood, sampled in a trial of Ad26.COV2.S vaccine versus placebo. The rearrangement joins TRBV14 to TRBJ2-7, with no clear D. The clonotype originates from a person between 18 and 60 years old who received the Ad26.COV2.S COVID-19 vaccine or a placebo. The CDR3 DNA sequence: TGTGCCAGCAGCCAACCCCCAGGAAGGCCCTACGAGCAGTACTTC. It specifies CASSQPPGRPYEQYF.